The source of this T cell receptor (beta chain) is a study of early T cells in non-severe SARS-CoV-2 infection. Study-wide background: Unpaired chains resulted from sequencing bulk RNA of unsorted whole blood. Study results and caveats: Sequences matched to VDJdb favored anti-spike CD8 responses, while private and CD4 specificities were missed.

CDR1 is MNHEY and CDR2 is SVGEGT in the germline V gene. V dropped 2 bases and J dropped 1 base, with 13 bases sitting between them. The CDR3 has 16 residues. Individual cDNA molecules received unique molecular identifiers during library preparation. TCRdb re-analysed the 5' RACE reads in MiXCR, keeping a single row per CDR3 protein. Of about 28,000 distinct CDR3 sequences listed, about 4.3% are singletons. This clonotype was detected a few times. What it binds is unknown. V is TRBV6-2 or TRBV6-3 and J is TRBJ2-3; weak D call: TRBD1 (6 bases). The receptor was derived from an adult who was a healthcare worker with PCR-confirmed SARS-CoV-2 infection or an uninfected control (not recorded which). Source: whole blood, taken at baseline. DNA of the CDR3: TGTGCCAGCAGTTACCTTACAGGGAGCGGCACAGATACGCAGTATTTT. Encoded protein: CASSYLTGSGTDTQYF.